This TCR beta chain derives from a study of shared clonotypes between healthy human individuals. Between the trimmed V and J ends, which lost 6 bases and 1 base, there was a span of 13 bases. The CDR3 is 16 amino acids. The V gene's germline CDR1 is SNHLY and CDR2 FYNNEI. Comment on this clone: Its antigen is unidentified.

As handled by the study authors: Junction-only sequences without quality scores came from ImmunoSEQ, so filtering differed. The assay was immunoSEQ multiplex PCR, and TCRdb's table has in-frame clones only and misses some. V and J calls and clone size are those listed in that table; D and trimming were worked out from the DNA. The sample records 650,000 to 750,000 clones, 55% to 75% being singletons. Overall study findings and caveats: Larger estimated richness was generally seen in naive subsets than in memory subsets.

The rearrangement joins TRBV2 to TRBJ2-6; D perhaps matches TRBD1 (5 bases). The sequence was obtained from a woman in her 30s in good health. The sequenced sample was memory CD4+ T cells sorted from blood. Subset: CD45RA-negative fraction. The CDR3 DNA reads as TGTGCCAGCAGACTAAACCAGGGATCTGGGGCCAACGTCCTGACTTTC. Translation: CASRLNQGSGANVLTF.